The T cell receptor beta chain under discussion was sequenced for a study of early T cells in non-severe SARS-CoV-2 infection (dated by TCRdb to the early 2020s). Regarding the study in general: TCR sequencing used bulk RNA from unsorted whole blood, so alpha and beta chains could not be paired.

Ten or more counts support this clonotype. No cognate antigen has been identified for it. There are no base qualities to consult, and no much larger clone falls within one base. The paper as a whole reports these results and caveats: VDJdb matching was skewed toward anti-spike CD8 responses and likely underestimated virus-specific expansions, missing private and CD4 specificities.

A case-control design nested within a healthcare worker cohort in London, UK, was used, with weekly nasopharyngeal swab PCR tests and blood sampling performed. Healthcare workers were recruited during the week of the UK lockdown, between 23 and 31 March 2020, and followed weekly for up to 16 weeks. There are 15 amino acids in the CDR3, from cysteine to phenylalanine inclusive. Left in the record is the CDR3 DNA by itself, 45 bases read in frame from the first base. V loses 0 bases, J loses 0 bases, and the germline ends lie 9 bases apart. The CDR1 and CDR2 encoded by the germline V gene (reference sequence) are DFQATT and SNEGSKA. Receptor libraries were prepared by 5' RACE. These reads were obtained on a NextSeq 500. To correct for sequencing error and PCR bias, the TCR library protocol tagged individual cDNA molecules with unique molecular identifiers. Sequencing covered both TCR alpha and beta chains, and within each sample the abundances of alpha and beta sequences were tightly co-correlated. As for the authors' bioinformatics: Decombinator V4 was used to annotate TCR sequences for V gene, J gene and CDR3. TCRs were defined as expanded if a significant change between any two time points was detected under a Poisson model with p below 0.0001. TCR abundances were normalised to the total number of TCRs sequenced per sample and were expressed as counts per million. MAIT TCRs were defined by TRAV1-2 paired with TRAJ12, TRAJ20 or TRAJ33, and iNKT TCRs by TRAV10 paired with TRAJ18. VDJdb, accessed 1 November 2021, was searched for CMV, EBV and SARS-CoV-2 annotated TCRs, excluding TCRs annotated for multiple antigens. TCRdb trimmed public reads at Q25 via fastp, called clones via MiXCR and kept in-frame beta chains. Rows are unified per CDR3 protein, each entry keeping the most common DNA and genes. The V and J calls shown here were made by TCRdb, not taken from the authors' results. The table for this sample lists about 45,000 distinct CDR3 sequences; roughly 11% of them were counted only once. The ten largest clones add up to just over 20% of the sample.

The rearrangement joined TRBV20-1 to TRBJ1-5; the D gene is perhaps TRBD1, on 5 matching bases. The source is an adult who was a healthcare worker with PCR-confirmed SARS-CoV-2 infection or an uninfected control (not recorded which). The sequencing input was whole blood. The CDR3 protein: CSARDRGNSNQPQHF. At the DNA level, the sequence is TGCAGTGCTAGAGATAGGGGCAATAGCAATCAGCCCCAGCATTTT.